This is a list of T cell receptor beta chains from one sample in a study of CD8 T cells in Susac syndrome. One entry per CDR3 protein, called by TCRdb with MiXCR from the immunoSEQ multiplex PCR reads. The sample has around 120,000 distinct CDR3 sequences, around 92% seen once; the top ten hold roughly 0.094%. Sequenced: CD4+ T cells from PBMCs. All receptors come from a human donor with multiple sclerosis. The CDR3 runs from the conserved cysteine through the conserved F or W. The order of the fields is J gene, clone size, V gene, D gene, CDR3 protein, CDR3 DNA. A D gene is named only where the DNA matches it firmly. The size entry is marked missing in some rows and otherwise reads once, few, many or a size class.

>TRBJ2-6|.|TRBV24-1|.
CATSDTGSGANVLTF
TGTGCCACCAGTGATACGGGCTCTGGGGCCAACGTCCTGACTTTC
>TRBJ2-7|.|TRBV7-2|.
CASSWGGGSLLEQYF
TGTGCCAGCAGCTGGGGGGGCGGGTCGTTGCTCGAGCAGTACTTC
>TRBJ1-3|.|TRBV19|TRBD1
CASSTTGGNTIYF
TGTGCCAGTAGCACGACAGGGGGAAACACCATATATTTT
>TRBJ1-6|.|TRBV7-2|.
CASSLQEGGSSPLHF
TGTGCCAGCAGCTTACAAGAGGGGGGCAGTTCACCCCTCCACTTT
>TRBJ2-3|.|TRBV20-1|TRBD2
CSASQRGGNWKTDTQYF
TGCAGTGCTAGTCAGCGGGGGGGGAATTGGAAGACAGATACGCAGTATTTT
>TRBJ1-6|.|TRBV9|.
CASSVFSDSPLHF
TGTGCCAGCAGCGTATTTTCAGATTCACCCCTCCACTTT
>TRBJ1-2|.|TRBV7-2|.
CASSPPPANYGYTF
TGTGCCAGCAGCCCCCCCCCAGCTAACTATGGCTACACCTTC
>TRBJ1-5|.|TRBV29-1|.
CSVARDLSQPQHF
TGCAGCGTTGCCCGGGATTTAAGTCAGCCCCAGCATTTT
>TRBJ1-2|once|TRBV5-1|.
CASSLDGGSAGYGYTF
TGCGCCAGCAGCTTGGATGGCGGGTCTGCCGGCTATGGCTACACCTTC
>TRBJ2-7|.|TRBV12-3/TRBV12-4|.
CASKAQTISYEQYF
TGTGCCAGCAAGGCACAGACAATCTCCTACGAGCAGTACTTC
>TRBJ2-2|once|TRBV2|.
CASSGVGGSYTGELFF
TGTGCCAGCAGTGGGGTAGGGGGATCTTACACCGGGGAGCTGTTTTTT
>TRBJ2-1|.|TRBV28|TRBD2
CASSTTVGLFQFF
TGTGCCAGCAGCACAACGGTGGGACTATTCCAGTTCTTC
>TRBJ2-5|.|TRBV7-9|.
CASSPLRTRETQYF
TGTGCCAGCAGCCCGCTCCGGACTCGAGAGACCCAGTACTTC
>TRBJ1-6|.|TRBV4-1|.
CASNDPPRKNSPLHF
TGCGCCAGCAACGACCCCCCGAGAAAGAATTCACCCCTCCACTTT
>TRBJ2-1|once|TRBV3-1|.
CASSPPKSEAYNEQFF
TGTGCCAGCAGCCCTCCAAAAAGTGAGGCCTACAATGAGCAGTTCTTC
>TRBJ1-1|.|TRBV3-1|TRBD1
CASSPGQGGMAFF
TGTGCCAGCAGCCCTGGACAGGGGGGAATGGCTTTCTTT
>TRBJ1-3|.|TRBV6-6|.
CASGDWAKANGNTIYF
TGTGCCAGTGGGGATTGGGCTAAGGCGAATGGAAACACCATATATTTT
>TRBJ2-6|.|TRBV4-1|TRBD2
CASSPGGSSGANVLTF
TGCGCCAGCAGCCCGGGAGGGTCCTCTGGGGCCAACGTCCTGACTTTC
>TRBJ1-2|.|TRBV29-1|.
CSAQFDGYTF
TGCAGCGCTCAGTTCGATGGCTACACCTTC
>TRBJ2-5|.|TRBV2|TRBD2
CASNGGGGQETQYF
TGTGCCAGCAATGGCGGGGGGGGCCAAGAGACCCAGTACTTC
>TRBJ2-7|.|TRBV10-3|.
CAISESPLGQTNYEQYF
TGTGCCATCAGTGAGTCTCCCCTCGGACAGACAAACTACGAGCAGTACTTC
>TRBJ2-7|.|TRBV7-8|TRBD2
CASSLRPASGEQYF
TGTGCCAGCAGCTTACGCCCGGCTAGCGGCGAGCAGTACTTC